Below, 5 T cell receptor gamma chains from the same sample are listed, as sequenced in a study of Vδ1+ human thymocytes. Notes on the study in general: Thymic TRG and TRD repertoires appeared highly polyclonal, with Gaussian CDR3 length distributions.

Their antigens are not known. Extracted RNA was reverse transcribed into cDNA. The CDR3 regions were amplified by multiplex PCR from V-gene primers to a constant-region primer. TCRdb re-identified clones in the multiplex PCR reads via CATT. The sample lists approximately 25,000 gamma-chain clones; over 15% were seen once. What was sequenced was Vdelta1+ gamma-delta thymocytes from the thymus. Subset described: FACS-sorted CD3+ TCRalphabeta- TCRVdelta1+ TCRVdelta2- thymocytes. Receptors originate from a boy in the first two years of life who had congenital heart surgery.

This clone occurred a few times. V is TRGV4 and J is TRGJ1 or TRGJ2. The germline V gene has CDR1 EGSTGY and CDR2 YDSYTSSV. Trimming removed 7 bases from V and 3 bases from J; junction bases left unmatched: 6. CDR3 length equals 12 residues. CDR3 region: CATCKFYYKKLF. In nucleotides, the CDR3 is TGTGCCACCTGTAAGTTTTATTATAAGAAACTCTTT.

The chain couples TRGV9 to TRGJ1 or TRGJ2. Germline V gives CDR1 GITISATS, CDR2 ISYDGTV (reference sequence). This CDR3 has 16 residues. V was clipped by 0 bases and J by 2 bases; unmatched bases: 10. In DNA, the CDR3 is TGTGCCTTGTGGGAGGTGCGGACTGGTTATTATTATAAGAAACTCTTT. Amino acid sequence: CALWEVRTGYYYKKLF.

A note on this clone: Being one base from a much bigger clone, this may be a read error. The same CDR3 is also encoded by other DNA sequences in this sample. This rearrangement joins TRGV9 to TRGJP. This CDR3 has 16 residues. CDR1 is GITISATS, CDR2 ISYDGTV, per germline (reference sequence). V lost 0 bases to trimming and J lost 6 bases; unmatched junction nucleotides: 2. CDR3: CALWEVPELGKKIKVF. CDR3 nucleotide sequence: TGTGCCTTGTGGGAGGTGCCAGAGTTGGGCAAAAAAATCAAGGTATTT.

The rearrangement uses TRGV2 and TRGJ1 or TRGJ2. Unmatched junction bases numbered 9, after V lost 4 bases and J lost 6 bases. The germline CDR1 and CDR2 sequences are EGSNGY and YDSYNSKV. There are 13 residues in the CDR3. The DNA of the CDR3 is TGTGCCACCTGGGATAGGCAGCTTTATAAGAAACTCTTT. Translating gives CATWDRQLYKKLF.

The chain links TRGV9 to TRGJ1 or TRGJ2. Germline V gives CDR1 GITISATS, CDR2 ISYDGTV (reference sequence). The CDR3 contains 17 residues. With V trimmed by 2 bases and J by 6 bases, 19 bases remained unmatched. CDR3 amino acids: CALWEAMPGARRYKKLF. The CDR3 nucleotides are TGTGCCTTGTGGGAGGCCATGCCCGGGGCTCGTCGTTATAAGAAACTCTTT.